This T cell receptor beta chain was obtained from a study of blood T cell repertoires in COVID-19. Whole-study context: Collection of acute and convalescent COVID-19 samples took place in the United States, Italy and Spain. T cells, B-cell-depleted T cells, or PBMCs provided the cDNA or gDNA that served as material.

Germline V lookup: CDR1 MRHNA, CDR2 SNTAGT. The CDR3 is 15 residues long. V dropped 4 bases and J dropped 4 bases, with 14 bases sitting between them. Per the original data handling: From reference gene primer amplification, estimates of nucleated cell counts were derived. Clones were read by immunoSEQ multiplex PCR, and TCRdb kept only the in-frame ones, dropping some. That table furnishes V, J and clone size, whereas the DNA furnished D and trimming. The sample lists some 300,000 clones; about 85% were seen once. V gene TRBV6-4 combines with J gene TRBJ2-1, with D possibly matching TRBD2 (6 bases). Sample: peripheral blood. This clonotype was obtained from a man aged 18 to 30 with active or convalescent COVID-19. DNA for the CDR3: TGTGCCAGCAGTGGAAATAGCGGCGGTTACAATGAGCAGTTCTTC. It translates to CASSGNSGGYNEQFF.